This entry features one T cell receptor beta chain sequence. Its antigen is unidentified. An end of the junction differs from the germline gene, which may be a read error. This specimen belongs to a study of CD8 T cells in Susac syndrome. Findings and limits, study-wide: Individuals included in the TCR sequencing and HLA analysis were acknowledged by the study to be relatively few in number.

Reverse transcription of roughly 0.5 to 1 ug RNA was carried out with random hexamers. An immunoSEQ multiplex PCR amplified TCR beta CDR3 over 54 Vbeta and 13 Jbeta. MiXCR, run by TCRdb on the immunoSEQ multiplex PCR reads, gives a single entry per CDR3 protein. The sample yields 150,000 to 200,000 distinct CDR3 sequences, 93% seen once. TCR beta from blood CD8+ and CD4+ T cells was sequenced. TEMRA cells were FACS-enriched, unlike CD8+ and CD4+ T cells, which were negatively isolated. Germline lookup yields CDR1 SSHAT and CDR2 FNYEAQ (reference sequence). The CDR3 has 14 residues. This sequence joins TRBV7-7 and TRBJ2-2; D is undetermined. The TCR originated in a human donor in good health. Sequenced input: CD4+ T cells from PBMCs. CDR3 nucleotides: TGTGCTAGCAGTTTAGGATTGGGGACCGGGGAGCTGTTTTTT. Protein sequence: CASSLGLGTGELFF.